This entry lists 13 T cell receptor beta chains sequenced from one sample in a study of cytomegalovirus exposure and HLA in healthy donors. The primer mix had 60 Vbeta and 13 Jbeta primers. Profiled with immunoSEQ multiplex PCR; TCRdb holds only in-frame clones, not every one. This table has 150,000 to 200,000 clones, 82% appearing once. The sample consisted of PBMCs. These receptors were obtained from a woman in her forties or fifties in good health and CMV-seropositive.

This clone has only a few counts. The chain couples TRBV5-1 to TRBJ2-5; 7 bases agree with TRBD2. CDR3 length: 15 residues. Germline V lookup: CDR1 SGHRS, CDR2 YFSETQ. After removal of 0 bases from V and 3 bases from J, the junction contained 5 bases not matched to a gene. The CDR3 loop reads CASSLDPAGKETQYF. The CDR3 region has the DNA TGCGCCAGCAGCTTGGATCCAGCGGGGAAAGAGACCCAGTACTTC.

J is TRBJ2-7 and V is TRBV15, with TRBD1 matching over 9 bases. The CDR3 has 16 residues. Germline assignment: CDR1 LNHNV and CDR2 YYDKDF (reference sequence). The V segment lost 0 bases and the J segment 2 bases; nucleotides outside the gene matches: 5. The CDR3 loop reads CATSREGTGPTYEQYF. The CDR3 DNA follows: TGTGCCACCAGCAGAGAGGGGACAGGGCCAACCTACGAGCAGTACTTC.

This clone appeared once. The chain carries TRBV28 and TRBJ2-1; 7 nucleotides agree with TRBD2. V was pared by 1 base and J by 4 bases, with 10 bases of the junction left unmatched. CDR1 MDHEN and CDR2 SYDVKM come from the germline V gene. This CDR3 contains 17 residues. In DNA form, the CDR3 reads TGTGCCAGCAGTTTATCCTCCCTAGGGAGGGAATACAATGAGCAGTTCTTC. Protein: CASSLSSLGREYNEQFF.

This chain uses TRBV19 with TRBJ2-3; 11 nucleotides line up with TRBD2. The CDR3 spans 13 residues. The V segment lost 9 bases and the J segment 5 bases; nucleotides outside the gene matches: 4. CDR1 and CDR2 from the germline V gene are LNHDA and SQIVND (reference sequence). The CDR3 nucleotides are TGTGCCAGCGCACTAGCGGGGGTAGATACGCAGTATTTT. Its translation is CASALAGVDTQYF.

The CDR3 reads CASSPAVTSLYNEQFF. The CDR3 bases are TGTGCCAGCAGCCCGGCGGTGACTAGCCTGTACAATGAGCAGTTCTTC. The chain uses TRBV7-2 and TRBJ2-1; 7 bases align to TRBD2. Losses at the gene ends were 5 bases for V and 4 bases for J; bases not matched to a gene: 11. This CDR3 spans 16 amino acids. Germline loops: CDR1 SGHTA, CDR2 FQGNSA.

Only a few counts were recorded for this clone. The chain employs TRBV6-5 and TRBJ2-7; 7 bases align to TRBD1. J was trimmed by 0 bases and V by 6 bases; bases with no gene match: 8. Germline assignment: CDR1 MNHEY and CDR2 SVGAGI. There are 15 residues in the CDR3. CDR3 DNA: TGTGCCAGCAGGGGACAGCGCCTTAGCTCCTACGAGCAGTACTTC. It codes for CASRGQRLSSYEQYF.

This chain links TRBV29-1 with TRBJ2-7; a possible D gene is TRBD2 (6 bases). CDR1 SQVTM and CDR2 ANQGSEA come from the germline V gene. The ends were cut back, 5 bases at V and 3 bases at J, with 14 bases in the middle. This CDR3 has 13 amino acids. In nucleotides, the CDR3 is TGCAGCGTTTATGGAGCGGGTTACTACGAGCAGTACTTC. It is translated as CSVYGAGYYEQYF.

V gene TRBV16 combines with J gene TRBJ1-2; 8 nucleotides align to TRBD1. J gave up 8 bases and V 3 bases, and 5 bases lay outside the gene matches. There are 13 residues in the CDR3. Germline V gene sequence: CDR1 KGHSY, CDR2 FQNENV. The CDR3 protein is CASSHSDREGYTF. The CDR3 DNA follows: TGTGCCAGCAGCCATTCGGACAGGGAAGGCTACACCTTC. The full variable domain, in which reference TRBV16 and TRBJ1-2 provide the parts outside the CDR3, is GEEVAQTPKHLVRGEGQKAKLYCAPIKGHSYVFWYQQVLKNEFKFLISFQNENVFDETGMPKERFSAKCLPNSPCSLEIQATKLEDSAVYFCASSHSDREGYTFGSGTRLTVV.

This chain uses TRBV27 with TRBJ2-5, with 9 positions matching TRBD1. This CDR3 has 14 amino acids. Trimming cost V 5 bases and J 5 bases; bases outside gene matches: 6. Looked up from germline, CDR1 is MNHEY and CDR2 is SMNVEV (reference sequence). The CDR3 bases are TGTGCCAGCAGTCGAAACAGGGGGCAGGAGACCCAGTACTTC. This translates into CASSRNRGQETQYF.

The chain links TRBV10-1 to TRBJ2-1; 8 bases are shared with TRBD2. This CDR3 comprises 18 residues. The trim removed 0 bases at V and 0 bases at J, leaving 7 bases unmatched. Germline V lookup: CDR1 WNHNN, CDR2 SYGVQD (reference sequence). The DNA for the CDR3 is TGCGCCAGCAGTGAGTCGCAACTAGCGGAAAGCTCCTACAATGAGCAGTTCTTC. Translation gives CASSESQLAESSYNEQFF.

This chain links TRBV7-2 with TRBJ1-1; TRBD1 matches 8 bases. The germline V gene encodes CDR1 SGHTA and CDR2 FQGNSA. The length of the CDR3 is 15 residues. The J segment lost 4 bases and the V segment lost 1 base, leaving 5 bases of the junction unmatched. The CDR3 region is CASSLEVRGRTEAFF. DNA for the CDR3: TGTGCCAGCAGCTTAGAGGTCAGGGGGCGCACTGAAGCTTTCTTT.

The chain has TRBV29-1 and TRBJ1-2; maybe TRBD1 (5 bases). In germline, CDR1 is SQVTM, CDR2 ANQGSEA. This CDR3 comprises 11 residues. Trimming left V 4 bases short and J 3 bases short, with 6 bases between. The CDR3 DNA reads TGCAGCGTTGGACAGTACTATGGCTACACCTTC. Protein sequence: CSVGQYYGYTF.

V gene TRBV5-1 combines with J gene TRBJ1-2; 11 bases are a match to TRBD1. This CDR3 is 19 amino acids long. Germline V CDR1 and CDR2: SGHRS, YFSETQ. Germline trimming cut 0 bases from V and 4 bases from J; bases unmatched to any gene: 14. The CDR3 bases are TGCGCCAGCAGCTTGGCCACTCGGACAGGGGGCGCGAGCCCCTATGGCTACACCTTC. The encoded protein is CASSLATRTGGASPYGYTF.